This entry features one TCR beta chain sequence. Its antigen is currently unknown. The CDR3 loop spans 15 amino acids. The V and J ends lost 6 bases and 5 bases, in that order; junction bases with no gene match: 4. CDR1 and CDR2 (germline): MNHNY, SVGAGI (reference sequence). Assay: immunoSEQ multiplex PCR; the TCRdb copy retains only in-frame clones and omits some. The sample shows 9,100 or so clones, under 95% of them seen only once. This sample was taken from a study of graft-versus-host responses after intestinal transplantation. For the study at large: Recipients underwent multivisceral, liver-intestinal, or isolated intestinal transplants. Findings and caveats of the study: Early declines in HvG clones that occurred post-transplant were associated with peak circulating GvH clone levels. Analysis identified GvH clones in recipient marrow, with some appearing first in ileum or blood. The study found high graft-versus-host to host-versus-graft clonal ratios in allografts of patients with graft-donor T cell macrochimerism.

The TCR originated in a human patient who received an intestinal transplant, so some T cells may come from the graft donor. The specimen was PBMCs, collected roughly 42 days after intestinal transplant. This chain connects TRBV6-6 to TRBJ1-6; 10 nucleotides match TRBD1. The CDR3 DNA reads TGTGCCAGCAGGGCCGGGACAGGGGATAATTCACCCCTCCACTTT. As protein: CASRAGTGDNSPLHF.